A single sample gave rise to the 29 T cell receptor beta chains below, sequenced in a study of blood T cell repertoires in COVID-19. Profiled with immunoSEQ multiplex PCR; TCRdb holds only in-frame clones, not every one. The sample shows about 250,000 clones, 80% to 90% of them seen only once. The specimen sequenced was peripheral blood. The receptors here all came from a man aged 25 to 45 with acute or convalescent COVID-19.

The V gene is TRBV6-5, the J gene TRBJ2-1; 11 bases map to TRBD2. The CDR3 runs to 15 residues. Trimming took 5 bases from V and 3 from J; bases not matched to a gene: 3. Germline V gene sequence: CDR1 MNHEY, CDR2 SVGAGI. CDR3 amino acids: CASSIAGGYYNEQFF. The CDR3 DNA is TGTGCCAGCAGTATAGCGGGAGGGTACTACAATGAGCAGTTCTTC.

The chain links TRBV18 to TRBJ2-1; a possible D gene is TRBD1 (5 bases). Trimming cost V 4 bases and J 0 bases, with 10 bases left between them. Germline V lookup: CDR1 KGHSH, CDR2 LQKENI. The CDR3 spans 15 residues. This CDR3 reads CASSRQGPSYNEQFF. CDR3 in DNA: TGTGCCAGCTCACGTCAGGGCCCCTCCTACAATGAGCAGTTCTTC.

This CDR3 is CASTSPRTGFFTQYF. The CDR3 nucleotides are TGTGCCAGCACCTCACCGAGGACAGGATTTTTCACGCAGTATTTT. This sequence joins TRBV28 and TRBJ2-3; 7 bases match TRBD1. This CDR3 spans 15 amino acids. Germline V CDR1 and CDR2: MDHEN, SYDVKM. Trimming cost V 7 bases and J 9 bases; bases outside gene matches: 16.

CDR3: CASSLLQLRKGVRNTEAFF. CDR3 DNA: TGTGCCAGCAGCTTACTGCAACTGCGAAAGGGGGTGAGGAACACTGAAGCTTTCTTT. V and J are TRBV7-9 and TRBJ1-1, with D possibly matching TRBD1 (6 bases). The V and J ends lost 2 bases and 1 base respectively, with 23 bases between them. CDR1 is SEHNR, CDR2 FQNEAQ, per germline (reference sequence). The CDR3 spans 19 residues.

The J gene is TRBJ2-5, the V gene TRBV7-9; tentative D call: TRBD1 (6 bases). CDR3 length: 17 residues. Trimming took off 5 bases at V and 5 bases at J, with 24 bases between the two ends. CDR1 SEHNR and CDR2 FQNEAQ come from the germline V gene (reference sequence). The DNA for the CDR3 is TGTGCCAGCAGCCTAAACAGGGCGACCCATTTGGGGGAGACCCAGTACTTC. This codes for CASSLNRATHLGETQYF.

The chain combines TRBV7-2 with TRBJ1-2; D is unclear. V shed 3 bases and J shed 10 bases, with 18 bases lying between them. Germline CDR1 SGHTA, CDR2 FQGNSA. The CDR3 spans 14 residues. This CDR3 reads CASSLGRSGLTYTF. The CDR3 nucleotides read TGTGCCAGCAGCTTGGGGAGGTCGGGATTAACCTACACCTTC.

The J gene is TRBJ1-5, the V gene TRBV2; the match to TRBD1 covers 11 bases. This CDR3 is built from 16 residues. V lost 3 bases to trimming and J lost 5 bases; unmatched junction nucleotides: 6. CDR1 and CDR2 from the germline V gene are SNHLY and FYNNEI. CDR3 DNA: TGTGCCAGCAGTGAGGGTTGGGACAGGGGGTATCAGCCCCAGCATTTT. This gives the protein CASSEGWDRGYQPQHF. Variable domain in full (rest from reference TRBV2 and TRBJ1-5): EPEVTQTPSHQVTQMGQEVILRCVPISNHLYFYWYRQILGQKVEFLVSFYNNEISEKSEIFDDQFSVERPDGSNFTLKIRSTKLEDSAMYFCASSEGWDRGYQPQHFGDGTRLSIL.

This clone came up once. The chain uses TRBV6-5 and TRBJ2-5; 7 positions match TRBD2. The trim removed 6 bases at V and 4 bases at J, leaving 5 bases unmatched. Germline assignment: CDR1 MNHEY and CDR2 SVGAGI. The CDR3 spans 13 residues. In DNA, the CDR3 is TGTGCCAGCAGCAGACTAGCCGGAGAGACCCAGTACTTC. Translation gives CASSRLAGETQYF.

The chain recombines TRBV5-5 with TRBJ2-7, with 9 bases matching TRBD1. The CDR3 consists of 15 residues. V shed 2 bases and J 3 bases; nucleotides not matched to a gene: 6. Germline assignment: CDR1 SGHKS and CDR2 YYEKEE (reference sequence). The CDR3 coding sequence is TGTGCCAGCAGCTTTACAGGGGACAGGGTCTACGAGCAGTACTTC. Its protein product is CASSFTGDRVYEQYF.

Concerning this clone itself: This CDR3 is also generated by other DNA sequences in the sample. The gene calls are TRBV19 and TRBJ1-3; D remains unclear. Germline CDR1 is LNHDA and CDR2 is SQIVND (reference sequence). The CDR3 is 14 residues long. With 3 bases removed from V and 4 bases from J, the gap between germline ends came to 10 bases. Here the CDR3 DNA reads TGTGCCAGTAGTATTACCGGGGTCGGAAACACCATATATTTT. This codes for CASSITGVGNTIYF.

The gene calls are TRBV2 and TRBJ1-4; D perhaps matches TRBD1 (5 bases). The CDR3 is made up of 15 amino acids. V lost 5 bases and J 8 bases, leaving 18 bases between the germline ends. Germline V gene lookup returns CDR1 SNHLY and CDR2 FYNNEI. In DNA form, the CDR3 reads TGTGCCAGCAGTTGGGGCAGGGCAGGGCCGGAAAAACTGTTTTTT. As protein: CASSWGRAGPEKLFF.

CDR3 DNA sequence: TGTGCCAGCAGCCCTGGGACAGGGATCGGATCACCCCTCCACTTT. Amino acid sequence: CASSPGTGIGSPLHF. This chain uses TRBV3-1 (or the pseudogene TRBV3-2) with TRBJ1-6; 9 bases align to TRBD1. CDR1 and CDR2 (germline): LGHDT, YNNKEL (reference sequence). The CDR3 is made up of 15 amino acids. The V and J ends lost 4 bases and 10 bases, in that order; junction bases with no gene match: 8.

The V call is TRBV6-5, the J call TRBJ2-2, with D perhaps TRBD2 (5 bases). The CDR3 is made up of 13 amino acids. Germline V gene lookup returns CDR1 MNHEY and CDR2 SVGAGI. V was shortened by 6 bases and J by 6 bases, with 11 bases between the two germline ends. In DNA, the CDR3 is TGTGCCAGCAGCCGGGATAAGGCCGGGGAGCTGTTTTTT. Its protein is CASSRDKAGELFF.

The chain joins TRBV12-5 to TRBJ2-5; tentatively, D is TRBD2 (6 bases). The V gene's germline CDR1 is LGHNT and CDR2 FRNRAP. The CDR3 contains 15 residues. V was cut by 7 bases and J by 5 bases, with 20 bases left in between. Written as DNA, the CDR3 is TGTGCTAGTGCTCCGACTCTGGGACTGGGGGAGACCCAGTACTTC. This sequence encodes CASAPTLGLGETQYF.

This sequence joins TRBV11-2 and TRBJ2-1; 12 bases map to TRBD2. The CDR3 covers 16 residues. The germline V gene has CDR1 SGHAT and CDR2 FQNNGV. The ends lost 4 bases at V and 4 bases at J; junction bases unmatched: 5. DNA for the CDR3: TGTGCCAGCAGCTCGGGACTAGCGGGTTCTTACAATGAGCAGTTCTTC. Translated, it gives CASSSGLAGSYNEQFF. The whole variable domain, remainder taken from reference TRBV11-2 and TRBJ2-1, is EAGVAQSPRYKIIEKRQSVAFWCNPISGHATLYWYQQILGQGPKLLIQFQNNGVVDDSQLPKDRFSAERLKGVDSTLKIQPAKLEDSAVYLCASSSGLAGSYNEQFFGPGTRLTVL.

The genes are TRBV28 and TRBJ1-6, with TRBD1 identical over 7 bases. The CDR3 covers 15 residues. The V segment lost 6 bases and the J segment 7 bases; nucleotides outside the gene matches: 9. Germline V gives CDR1 MDHEN, CDR2 SYDVKM. The CDR3, as DNA: TGTGCCAGCAGGACTGAACAGGGGCGGAATTCACCCCTCCACTTT. It translates to CASRTEQGRNSPLHF.

The V and J genes are TRBV6-1 and TRBJ2-3; 8 nucleotides line up with TRBD2. CDR3 length: 15 residues. With V trimmed by 1 base and J by 3 bases, 3 bases remained unmatched. Germline V lookup: CDR1 MNHNS, CDR2 SASEGT. The CDR3 here is CASSEGTSKTDTQYF. CDR3 sequence (DNA): TGTGCCAGCAGTGAAGGGACTAGCAAGACAGATACGCAGTATTTT.

The CDR3 spells CASSPKRDTQYF. The CDR3, as DNA: TGTGCCAGCAGCCCGAAGAGGGATACGCAGTATTTT. V is TRBV5-4 and J is TRBJ2-3; no reliable D call. V lost 4 bases and J 6 bases, leaving 9 bases between the germline ends. CDR3 length: 12 amino acids. The V gene's germline CDR1 is SGHNT and CDR2 YYREEE (reference sequence).

CDR3 in DNA: TGTGCCAGCAGCCAATCCCATTCAGGTAATGAGCAGTTCTTC. It codes for CASSQSHSGNEQFF. The rearrangement links TRBV16 to TRBJ2-1; no firm D call. The CDR3 covers 14 residues. Trimming removed 0 bases at V and 7 bases at J, with 10 bases between. Germline V gives CDR1 KGHSY, CDR2 FQNENV.

This sequence joins TRBV6-4 and TRBJ1-1, with a possible D match to TRBD1 (5 bases). The germline V gene has CDR1 MRHNA and CDR2 SNTAGT. The CDR3 is 14 residues long. V gave up 3 bases and J gave up 5 bases, with 13 bases separating them. The CDR3: CASSEVPGRTEAFF. The CDR3 coding sequence is TGTGCCAGCAGTGAAGTTCCAGGGAGGACTGAAGCTTTCTTT.

The chain joins TRBV5-1 to TRBJ2-5; a possible D gene is TRBD1 (5 bases). Germline CDR1 and CDR2: SGHRS and YFSETQ. CDR3 length equals 16 residues. Trimming removed 0 bases from V and 2 bases from J, with 14 bases in between. CDR3: CASSLEFWGSQETQYF. Here the CDR3 DNA reads TGCGCCAGCAGCTTGGAGTTCTGGGGCAGTCAAGAGACCCAGTACTTC.

The CDR3: CASSWTVNQPQHF. The CDR3 DNA sequence: TGTGCCAGCAGCTGGACAGTTAATCAGCCCCAGCATTTT. The V gene is TRBV7-9, the J gene TRBJ1-5, with D perhaps matching TRBD1 (6 bases). Germline CDR1 is SEHNR and CDR2 is FQNEAQ (reference sequence). The V end was cut by 4 bases, the J end by 4 bases, with 8 bases between. This CDR3 is 13 amino acids long. Supplemented by reference TRBV7-9 and TRBJ1-5, the full variable domain reads DTGVSQNPRHKITKRGQNVTFRCDPISEHNRLYWYRQTLGQGPEFLTYFQNEAQLEKSRLLSDRFSAERPKGSFSTLEIQRTEQGDSAMYLCASSWTVNQPQHFGDGTRLSIL.

This clone was observed once. The chain combines TRBV28 with TRBJ1-5; D is perhaps TRBD1 (6 bases). The CDR3 length is 16 residues. The V gene's germline CDR1 is MDHEN and CDR2 SYDVKM. V lost 7 bases and J 11 bases, leaving 27 bases between the germline ends. The CDR3 DNA reads TGTGCCAGCACAACCATAAACCGGGGCTCCACAGGGACCCAGCATTTT. Residues: CASTTINRGSTGTQHF. The whole variable domain, filled in from reference TRBV28 and TRBJ1-5, reads DVKVTQSSRYLVKRTGEKVFLECVQDMDHENMFWYRQDPGLGLRLIYFSYDVKMKEKGDIPEGYSVSREKKERFSLILESASTNQTSMYLCASTTINRGSTGTQHFGDGTRLSIL.

CDR3: CASSQGVQGLRIQPQHF. The CDR3 bases are TGCGCCAGCAGCCAAGGGGTCCAGGGGCTAAGAATACAGCCCCAGCATTTT. The chain joins TRBV4-1 to TRBJ1-5; D perhaps matches TRBD1 (6 bases). Germline V gene lookup returns CDR1 MGHRA and CDR2 YSYEKL. The CDR3 length is 17 residues. V lost 1 base to trimming and J lost 7 bases, with 20 bases between them.

Concerning this clone itself: This may stem from a read error, because a much larger clone lies one nucleotide away. The rearrangement joins TRBV5-1 to TRBJ2-2, with 8 bases aligning to TRBD2. CDR3 length equals 14 residues. V trimming: 9 bases; J trimming: 4 bases; junction bases outside the gene matches: 8. CDR1 and CDR2 from the germline V gene are SGHRS and YFSETQ. Written as DNA, the CDR3 is TGCGCCACCACGGCGGGGGGATCCACCGGGGAGCTGTTTTTT. It specifies CATTAGGSTGELFF.

The rearrangement joins TRBV28 to TRBJ2-1, with D possibly matching TRBD2 (6 bases). This CDR3 contains 16 residues. Trimming took 4 bases from V and 6 from J, leaving 19 bases between them. The germline gives CDR1 MDHEN, CDR2 SYDVKM. The CDR3 region is CASSSYGTRRRNEQFF. The CDR3 DNA sequence: TGTGCCAGCAGTTCTTACGGGACTCGTCGCCGCAATGAGCAGTTCTTC.

This chain links TRBV18 with TRBJ1-1; D remains ambiguous. The CDR3 has 13 residues. The V and J ends lost 2 bases and 6 bases respectively, with 10 bases between them. Germline V CDR1 and CDR2: KGHSH, LQKENI. CDR3 in amino acids: CASSPWGDAEAFF. DNA for the CDR3: TGTGCCAGCTCACCATGGGGAGACGCTGAAGCTTTCTTT.

CDR3 residues: CASSPTYYFSNQPQHF. The CDR3 DNA reads as TGTGCCAGCAGTCCTACCTATTATTTCAGCAATCAGCCCCAGCATTTT. The chain combines TRBV6-6 with TRBJ1-5; D unclear. CDR1 and CDR2 from the germline V gene are MNHNY and SVGAGI (reference sequence). Trimming shortened V by 5 bases and J by 1 base, and 15 bases separated the two germline ends. This CDR3 comprises 16 residues.

The table lists this clone with a few counts. The J gene is TRBJ2-4, the V gene TRBV28; D might be TRBD1 (6 bases). The CDR3 covers 14 residues. V dropped 8 bases and J dropped 0 bases, with 11 bases sitting between them. The germline V gene encodes CDR1 MDHEN and CDR2 SYDVKM. CDR3 nucleotides: TGTGCCAGCGGACAGTTACTAGCCAAAAACATTCAGTACTTC. Translation gives CASGQLLAKNIQYF.